The 7 T cell receptor beta chains below were found in one sample sequenced in a study of CD8 T cells in ankylosing spondylitis. TCRdb used MiXCR to reprocess the 5' RACE reads, holding one entry per CDR3 protein. The sample has 150,000 to 250,000 distinct CDR3 sequences, more than 10% seen once. The specimen sequenced was blood, either unsorted or a sorted T cell fraction (not recorded which). The origin of the receptors is a male donor with ankylosing spondylitis or in good health (not recorded which).

In its sample, this clonotype was seen a few times. CDR3 sequence (DNA): TGCGCCAGCAGCTTGTCGCCTAGCTACAATGAGCAGTTCTTC. It translates to CASSLSPSYNEQFF. The gene calls are TRBV5-1 and TRBJ2-1; D gene ambiguous. The V gene lost 1 base and the J gene lost 3 bases, with 8 bases spanning the gap. CDR1 SGHRS and CDR2 YFSETQ come from the germline V gene. The CDR3 is made up of 14 amino acids.

This clonotype was seen many times. The gene calls are TRBV30 and TRBJ2-7, with no clear D. The ends were cut back, 2 bases at V and 6 bases at J, with 8 bases in the middle. Germline assignment: CDR1 GTSNPN and CDR2 SVGIG (reference sequence). This CDR3 has 11 amino acids. The CDR3: CAWSYSSEQYF. The CDR3 DNA reads TGTGCCTGGAGTTATTCCAGCGAGCAGTACTTC.

This clonotype was seen a handful of times. The genes are TRBV7-9 and TRBJ2-4, with unresolved D. CDR3 length: 12 amino acids. CDR1 and CDR2 (germline): SEHNR, FQNEAQ (reference sequence). V lost 4 bases and J lost 6, with 7 bases in between. In nucleotides, the CDR3 is TGTGCCAGCAGCTCACTCAGAAACATTCAGTACTTC. Translated, it gives CASSSLRNIQYF.

Many counts were recorded for this clonotype. The gene calls are TRBV6-5 and TRBJ2-4; no clear D gene. The CDR3 spans 16 residues. Trimming took 1 base from V and 0 from J, leaving 10 bases between them. Germline CDR1 is MNHEY and CDR2 is SVGAGI. Here the CDR3 DNA reads TGTGCCAGCAGTTACTTCGGGTACCTAGCCAAAAACATTCAGTACTTC. This sequence encodes CASSYFGYLAKNIQYF.

This clonotype showed up just a few times. The chain is built from TRBV6-1 and TRBJ2-5; D possibly matches TRBD1 or TRBD2 (5 bases each). Germline V gene sequence: CDR1 MNHNS, CDR2 SASEGT. CDR3 length: 15 residues. The germline V and J ends were trimmed by 3 bases and 5 bases, with 16 bases remaining between them. CDR3 amino acids: CASSDDGTSLETQYF. CDR3 coding DNA: TGTGCCAGCAGTGACGACGGGACGTCCCTGGAGACCCAGTACTTC.

This clonotype was seen ten or more times. This chain links TRBV20-1 with TRBJ2-7, with 9 nucleotides matching TRBD1. Germline loops: CDR1 DFQATT, CDR2 SNEGSKA (reference sequence). Unmatched junction bases numbered 10, after V lost 6 bases and J lost 7 bases. The CDR3 sequence is 13 residues long. CDR3 sequence: CSAWTGEDSEQYF. The CDR3 nucleotides read TGCAGTGCCTGGACAGGGGAGGATTCGGAGCAGTACTTC.

The V call is TRBV6-1, the J call TRBJ2-5, with 8 bases identical to TRBD1. The CDR3 loop spans 16 amino acids. The trim removed 5 bases at V and 1 base at J, leaving 9 bases unmatched. Germline lookup yields CDR1 MNHNS and CDR2 SASEGT. The CDR3 sequence is CASSKEDRVPQETQYF. CDR3 bases: TGTGCCAGCAGTAAAGAGGACAGGGTCCCCCAAGAGACCCAGTACTTC.